These 29 T cell receptor beta chains came from one sample sequenced in a study of T cell responses to AZD1222 COVID-19 vaccine. Method: immunoSEQ multiplex PCR; TCRdb's copy keeps in-frame clones and lacks some. Found here are 95,000 to 150,000 clones, approximately 92% of them singletons; the top ten hold approximately 3.4%. The sequenced sample was peripheral blood, obtained on day 0 of AZD1222 vaccination. The receptors were gathered from an adult in good health.

V and J are TRBV29-1 and TRBJ2-7; maybe TRBD1 (6 bases). This CDR3 has 14 residues. V shed 4 bases and J shed 4 bases, with 17 bases lying between them. Germline V gives CDR1 SQVTM, CDR2 ANQGSEA. The CDR3 DNA follows: TGCAGCGTTGGAAGGTCTGGGGGCGGGTACGAGCAGTACTTC. Its protein product is CSVGRSGGGYEQYF.

Notes on this clone: Other DNA sequences in this sample translate to the same CDR3. The chain combines TRBV9 with TRBJ2-2, with D perhaps TRBD2 (5 bases). The CDR3 length is 17 residues. V was clipped by 0 bases and J by 3 bases, with 15 bases between them. Germline V gives CDR1 SGDLS, CDR2 YYNGEE. The CDR3 here is CASSVDRETGYTGELFF. The CDR3 DNA follows: TGTGCCAGCAGCGTAGATCGTGAGACGGGGTACACCGGGGAGCTGTTTTTT.

The chain couples TRBV9 to TRBJ2-7; D tentatively reads TRBD1 or TRBD2 (5 bases each). V shed 5 bases and J shed 1 base, with 10 bases lying between them. Germline V CDR1 and CDR2: SGDLS, YYNGEE. This CDR3 region has 13 residues. The CDR3 bases are TGTGCCAGCAGGAGGGACGGGTCCTACGAGCAGTACTTC. Its translation: CASRRDGSYEQYF. Based on the CDR3 plus reference TRBV9 and TRBJ2-7, the full variable domain is DSGVTQTPKHLITATGQRVTLRCSPRSGDLSVYWYQQSLDQGLQFLIQYYNGEERAKGNILERFSAQQFPDLHSELNLSSLELGDSALYFCASRRDGSYEQYFGPGTRLTVT.

The genes are TRBV11-2 and TRBJ1-2, with a tentative D call TRBD1 (5 bases). Trimming cost V 3 bases and J 4 bases, with 15 bases left between them. Germline-derived CDR1 and CDR2 are SGHAT and FQNNGV. The CDR3 is 15 amino acids. CDR3 bases: TGTGCCAGCAGCTTGGAAGGGACTAGGATCTATGGCTACACCTTC. It codes for CASSLEGTRIYGYTF.

The chain carries TRBV4-1 and TRBJ1-6, with TRBD1 as a possible D gene (5 bases). Deletions cut 0 bases from V and 4 bases from J, with 7 bases between. Germline V gene sequence: CDR1 MGHRA, CDR2 YSYEKL. The CDR3 contains 15 residues. CDR3 sequence (DNA): TGCGCCAGCAGCCAAGAGGGACGGTATAATTCACCCCTCCACTTT. Amino acid sequence: CASSQEGRYNSPLHF.

V usage is TRBV3-1 (or the pseudogene TRBV3-2) and J usage is TRBJ2-7; tentative D call: TRBD2 (6 bases). The CDR3 extends over 15 amino acids. V shed 4 bases and J shed 2 bases, with 15 bases lying between them. Germline lookup yields CDR1 LGHDT and CDR2 YNNKEL (reference sequence). CDR3 coding DNA: TGTGCCAGCAGCCGAGAAGCGGGCCTCACCTACGAGCAGTACTTC. It codes for CASSREAGLTYEQYF.

J is TRBJ1-1 and V is TRBV5-1; D remains unclear. V gave up 0 bases and J gave up 1 base, with 13 bases separating them. Germline CDR1 and CDR2: SGHRS and YFSETQ. The CDR3 is 16 residues long. CDR3: CASSLVEGTQNTEAFF. DNA of the CDR3: TGCGCCAGCAGCTTGGTAGAGGGAACACAGAACACTGAAGCTTTCTTT.

This chain links TRBV7-8 with TRBJ2-4; TRBD1 matches 7 bases. V trimming: 1 base; J trimming: 3 bases; junction bases outside the gene matches: 3. CDR1 and CDR2 from the germline V gene are SGHVS and FQNEAQ. The CDR3 length is 15 residues. CDR3 sequence: CASSLDPGGKNIQYF. In DNA, the CDR3 is TGTGCCAGCAGCTTAGACCCAGGGGGCAAAAACATTCAGTACTTC.

Only one count was recorded for this clone. This rearrangement joins TRBV7-9 to TRBJ1-2; 9 bases are shared with TRBD1. V was clipped by 5 bases and J by 4 bases; unmatched bases: 11. The germline CDR1 and CDR2 sequences are SEHNR and FQNEAQ (reference sequence). CDR3 length equals 16 residues. The CDR3 region has the DNA TGTGCCAGCAGCGAGCCAAGGACAGGGGAAGGCTATGGCTACACCTTC. It translates to CASSEPRTGEGYGYTF.

This clone was observed a single time. V is TRBV19 and J is TRBJ2-7, with TRBD1 identical over 12 bases. CDR3 size: 16 residues. J lost 2 bases, V lost 5 bases, and 7 bases had no gene match. The V gene's germline CDR1 is LNHDA and CDR2 SQIVND (reference sequence). The chain's CDR3 is CASSSGTGGYPYEQYF. CDR3 sequence (DNA): TGTGCCAGTAGTTCGGGGACAGGGGGCTACCCCTACGAGCAGTACTTC.

The genes are TRBV9 and TRBJ2-2, with 9 bases matching TRBD2. CDR1 SGDLS and CDR2 YYNGEE come from the germline V gene. After removal of 3 bases from V and 0 bases from J, the junction contained 12 bases not matched to a gene. The CDR3 length is 19 residues. In nucleotides, the CDR3 is TGTGCCAGCAGCGAGGCGGGTCAGCGGGAGGTGGCGAACACCGGGGAGCTGTTTTTT. Protein: CASSEAGQREVANTGELFF.

This clone was picked up one time. The rearrangement uses TRBV29-1 and TRBJ1-1, with a tentative D call TRBD1 (6 bases). The germline V gene has CDR1 SQVTM and CDR2 ANQGSEA. V shed 4 bases and J shed 3 bases, with 18 bases lying between them. There are 15 residues in the CDR3. CDR3 DNA: TGCAGCGTTGGGGGACAACTTCGTAGGGACACTGAAGCTTTCTTT. The encoded protein is CSVGGQLRRDTEAFF.

This clone has a single count. The CDR3 nucleotides are TGTGCCAGCAGTTACGGTGGGCGTGGCTCGGAGACCCAGTACTTC. The encoded protein is CASSYGGRGSETQYF. This rearrangement joins TRBV6-5 to TRBJ2-5, with D hard to call. Deletions cut 2 bases from V and 5 bases from J, with 15 bases between. CDR3 length: 15 residues. CDR1 and CDR2 from the germline V gene are MNHEY and SVGAGI.

CDR3 bases: TGTGCCAGCAGTTTGGACAGGTACCACTACGAGCAGTACTTC. Its protein product is CASSLDRYHYEQYF. The V gene is TRBV27, the J gene TRBJ2-7, with 7 positions matching TRBD1. Losses at the gene ends were 3 bases for V and 3 bases for J; bases not matched to a gene: 5. The V gene's germline CDR1 is MNHEY and CDR2 SMNVEV (reference sequence). The CDR3 runs to 14 residues.

V is TRBV3-1 (or the pseudogene TRBV3-2) and J is TRBJ2-3; D is tentatively TRBD1 or TRBD2 (6 bases each). The CDR3 has 16 residues. The germline V and J ends were trimmed by 0 bases and 3 bases, with 13 bases remaining between them. Looked up from germline, CDR1 is LGHDT and CDR2 is YNNKEL (reference sequence). The DNA of the CDR3 is TGTGCCAGCAGCCAAGATGGAGGGGGGTGGACAGATACGCAGTATTTT. Translation gives CASSQDGGGWTDTQYF.

The CDR3 loop reads CASSLAPDMRDTEAFF. CDR3 coding DNA: TGTGCCAGCAGCTTAGCCCCCGATATGCGGGACACTGAAGCTTTCTTT. The chain uses TRBV7-6 and TRBJ1-1; no clear D. V was clipped by 0 bases and J by 3 bases, with 14 bases between them. Germline loops: CDR1 SGHVS, CDR2 FNYEAQ. This CDR3 spans 16 amino acids.

This rearrangement joins TRBV4-3 to TRBJ1-3, with unresolved D. The CDR3 extends over 13 amino acids. V lost 1 base and J 8 bases, leaving 9 bases between the germline ends. The germline V gene encodes CDR1 LGHNA and CDR2 YSLEER. CDR3 DNA sequence: TGCGCCAGCAGCCAAGCCCTCGCGGACACCATATATTTT. Protein product: CASSQALADTIYF.

V is TRBV7-9 and J is TRBJ1-1, with D possibly TRBD1 on 5 matching bases. V was cut by 1 base and J by 6 bases, with 15 bases left in between. The germline gives CDR1 SEHNR, CDR2 FQNEAQ (reference sequence). The CDR3 spans 15 residues. The CDR3 spells CASSLVQGGWAEAFF. The CDR3, as DNA: TGTGCCAGCAGCTTAGTCCAGGGAGGTTGGGCTGAAGCTTTCTTT.

This sequence joins TRBV29-1 and TRBJ2-3; TRBD1 agrees at 9 bases. The CDR3 loop spans 13 amino acids. Looked up from germline, CDR1 is SQVTM and CDR2 is ANQGSEA. V was clipped by 4 bases and J by 4 bases; unmatched bases: 3. CDR3 in amino acids: CSVARDRADTQYF. The CDR3 DNA sequence: TGCAGCGTTGCTCGGGACAGGGCAGATACGCAGTATTTT.

The chain carries TRBV3-1 (or the pseudogene TRBV3-2) and TRBJ2-1, with D possibly being TRBD1 or TRBD2 (5 bases each). The germline CDR1 and CDR2 sequences are LGHDT and YNNKEL (reference sequence). V gave up 1 base and J gave up 4 bases, with 11 bases separating them. This CDR3 contains 15 residues. The CDR3 is CASSQARGWYNEQFF. CDR3 nucleotides: TGTGCCAGCAGCCAAGCGAGGGGTTGGTACAATGAGCAGTTCTTC.

V is TRBV4-1 and J is TRBJ2-2; maybe TRBD1 (6 bases). V was shortened by 0 bases and J by 4 bases, with 12 bases between the two germline ends. There are 16 residues in the CDR3. The germline gives CDR1 MGHRA, CDR2 YSYEKL. CDR3 nucleotide sequence: TGCGCCAGCAGCCAAGAAAAGGGGGTCGGCACCGGGGAGCTGTTTTTT. Its protein product is CASSQEKGVGTGELFF.

The CDR3 here is CASSSRVGTDTQYF. The CDR3 DNA follows: TGTGCCAGCTCTAGCAGGGTTGGTACAGATACGCAGTATTTT. This chain joins TRBV18 and TRBJ2-3, with a possible D match to TRBD1 (5 bases). Trimming left V 6 bases short and J 3 bases short, with 13 bases between. The CDR3 runs 14 residues. Germline V gene sequence: CDR1 KGHSH, CDR2 LQKENI.

The chain recombines TRBV24-1 with TRBJ2-7; a weak D match, TRBD1 (5 bases). This CDR3 is 13 amino acids long. Trimming pared 1 base from V and 6 bases from J, leaving 9 bases between. CDR1 is KGHDR and CDR2 is SFDVKD in the germline V gene. The CDR3 nucleotides read TGTGCCACCAGTGATTTTACAGGACGCGAGCAGTACTTC. Translating gives CATSDFTGREQYF.

The V and J genes are TRBV28 and TRBJ1-6; D possibly corresponds to TRBD1 (6 bases). Per germline, CDR1 MDHEN and CDR2 SYDVKM. Deletions cut 6 bases from V and 6 bases from J, with 15 bases between. The CDR3 runs to 15 residues. The chain's CDR3 is CASRLSDRVNSPLHF. CDR3 bases: TGTGCCAGCAGGCTATCGGACAGAGTTAATTCACCCCTCCACTTT.

The CDR3 region has the DNA TGTGCCAGCAGCCTCCCTCGGGCGTCCCTCTCCTACGAGCAGTACTTC. Translating gives CASSLPRASLSYEQYF. V usage is TRBV21-1 and J usage is TRBJ2-7. TRBV21-1 is deemed a pseudogene. This CDR3 is 16 amino acids long.

This chain connects TRBV19 to TRBJ2-3; 12 nucleotides match TRBD2. This CDR3 is built from 19 residues. CDR1 is LNHDA, CDR2 SQIVND, per germline (reference sequence). With 7 bases clipped from V and 0 bases from J, the junction kept 14 bases outside the gene matches. The CDR3 nucleotides read TGTGCCAGTACCGCCTCGACTAGCGGGGGCCCCCTTAGCACAGATACGCAGTATTTT. Amino acids: CASTASTSGGPLSTDTQYF.

The chain links TRBV12-3 or TRBV12-4 to TRBJ2-5; D is unclear. The length of the CDR3 is 11 residues. V lost 6 bases and J lost 4, with 6 bases in between. The CDR3 region is CASSLRETQYF. The CDR3 DNA is TGTGCCAGCAGCCTGCGAGAGACCCAGTACTTC.

The genes are TRBV7-8 and TRBJ2-3; 13 bases fit TRBD2. The CDR3 loop spans 16 amino acids. Germline V gene lookup returns CDR1 SGHVS and CDR2 FQNEAQ. Trimming took 4 bases from V and 0 from J; bases not matched to a gene: 1. The CDR3 loop reads CASSWGLAGSTDTQYF. The CDR3 coding sequence is TGTGCCAGCAGCTGGGGACTAGCGGGAAGCACAGATACGCAGTATTTT.

This clone was picked up one time. The rearrangement links TRBV2 to TRBJ2-3; D unclear. The CDR3 has 10 amino acids. The germline V gene encodes CDR1 SNHLY and CDR2 FYNNEI. The V end lost 8 bases, the J end lost 6 bases, and 6 bases lay between the germline ends. As DNA, the CDR3 is TGTGCCAGCTCTCGGGATACGCAGTATTTT. It is translated as CASSRDTQYF.